This record looks at one T cell receptor (beta chain) sequence and its context. These data are taken from a study of blood T cell repertoires in COVID-19. Looking at the study overall: The cDNA or gDNA used as material had been derived from T cells, B-cell-depleted T cells, or PBMCs.

The CDR3 runs to 15 residues. V trimming: 3 bases; J trimming: 6 bases; junction bases outside the gene matches: 9. Germline lookup yields CDR1 WSHSY and CDR2 SAAADI. This table comes from immunoSEQ multiplex PCR, and its TCRdb copy is limited to in-frame clones, with some not included. The sample records 50,000 to 60,000 clones, around nine tenths being singletons. This clonotype was sampled from a man aged 55 to 69 with active COVID-19. The chain couples TRBV10-2 to TRBJ1-2; 8 bases align to TRBD1. Sequenced sample: peripheral blood. The CDR3 nucleotides are TGCGCCAGCAGTGATGCCCCAGGGGGCAGGAATGGCTACACCTTC. Its protein is CASSDAPGGRNGYTF.